This is a list of T cell receptor beta chains from one sample in a study of shared clonotypes between healthy human individuals. Assay used: immunoSEQ multiplex PCR; TCRdb lists only in-frame clones, some missing. The sample includes about 180,000 clones, around 93% of them seen just once. Sequences were obtained from naive CD4+ T cells sorted from blood. These receptors were collected from a woman younger than 45 in good health. The CDR3 runs from the conserved cysteine through the conserved F or W. The D gene is left open where the match is weak. Some rows have no size entry. The others give once, few or many, or a class for an expanded clone.

CDR3: CASSTLGTEAFF
DNA: TGTGCCAGCAGTACTCTGGGGACTGAAGCTTTCTTT
D: -
size: -
V: TRBV6-6
J: TRBJ1-1

CDR3: CASSLGGSIYEQYF
DNA: TGTGCCAGCAGCTTAGGAGGGTCGATCTACGAGCAGTACTTC
D: -
size: -
V: TRBV7-2
J: TRBJ2-7

CDR3: CASSRTSGTQETQYF
DNA: TGTGCCAGCAGCCGGACTAGCGGGACTCAAGAGACCCAGTACTTC
D: TRBD2
size: -
V: TRBV5-4
J: TRBJ2-5

CDR3: CASAMIGNQPQHF
DNA: TGTGCCAGCGCCATGATAGGCAATCAGCCCCAGCATTTT
D: -
size: few
V: TRBV27
J: TRBJ1-5

CDR3: CASSFRDPAYEQYF
DNA: TGCGCCAGCAGCTTTCGCGACCCCGCCTACGAGCAGTACTTC
D: -
size: -
V: TRBV5-1
J: TRBJ2-7

CDR3: CASNQGGAGYEQYF
DNA: TGTGCCAGCAATCAGGGAGGGGCTGGCTACGAGCAGTACTTC
D: TRBD2
size: few
V: TRBV28
J: TRBJ2-7

CDR3: CASRRTGTTYGYTF
DNA: TGTGCCAGCAGACGGACAGGGACAACCTATGGCTACACCTTC
D: TRBD1
size: -
V: TRBV4-2
J: TRBJ1-2

CDR3: CASSGPGQTGELFF
DNA: TGCGCCAGCAGTGGCCCAGGGCAAACCGGGGAGCTGTTTTTT
D: -
size: -
V: TRBV10-1
J: TRBJ2-2

CDR3: CASSQGLAGVWNEQYF
DNA: TGTGCCAGCAGCCAGGGACTAGCGGGAGTTTGGAACGAGCAGTACTTC
D: TRBD2
size: -
V: TRBV11-2
J: TRBJ2-7

CDR3: CASSNRLAGFQETQYF
DNA: TGTGCCAGCAGCAACAGACTAGCGGGATTCCAAGAGACCCAGTACTTC
D: -
size: -
V: TRBV21-1
J: TRBJ2-5

CDR3: CASSDVPTSGRAQGIYEQYF
DNA: TGCGCCAGCAGCGATGTACCAACTAGCGGGAGGGCCCAAGGAATCTACGAGCAGTACTTC
D: TRBD2
size: -
V: TRBV5-1
J: TRBJ2-7

CDR3: CASSLGGYEQYF
DNA: TGTGCCAGCAGTTTAGGGGGATACGAGCAGTACTTC
D: -
size: -
V: TRBV28
J: TRBJ2-7

CDR3: CASGGGSFYNEQFF
DNA: TGCGCCAGCGGAGGAGGGTCTTTCTACAATGAGCAGTTCTTC
D: -
size: -
V: TRBV5-1
J: TRBJ2-1

CDR3: CAIGLAGSSEQYF
DNA: TGTGCCATAGGACTAGCGGGATCTAGCGAGCAGTACTTC
D: TRBD2
size: -
V: TRBV10-3
J: TRBJ2-7

CDR3: CASSLSGGPGDTQYF
DNA: TGCGCCAGCAGCTTGTCGGGAGGGCCTGGAGATACGCAGTATTTT
D: TRBD2
size: -
V: TRBV5-1
J: TRBJ2-3

CDR3: CASSDYPNVYTF
DNA: TGTGCCAGCTCGGACTACCCAAATGTCTACACCTTC
D: -
size: -
V: TRBV27
J: TRBJ1-2

CDR3: CASSFRLVRGDGELFF
DNA: TGTGCCAGCAGCTTCCGACTAGTGCGGGGCGACGGGGAGCTGTTTTTT
D: -
size: -
V: TRBV11-2
J: TRBJ2-2

CDR3: CASSFSSGRPYEQYF
DNA: TGTGCCAGCAGTTTCTCTAGCGGGAGACCCTACGAGCAGTACTTC
D: TRBD2
size: -
V: TRBV6-5
J: TRBJ2-7

CDR3: CASSQPERGTYGANVLTF
DNA: TGTGCCAGCAGCCAACCTGAACGGGGGACCTATGGGGCCAACGTCCTGACTTTC
D: -
size: -
V: TRBV4-2
J: TRBJ2-6

CDR3: CASSYSKAKDTQYF
DNA: TGTGCCAGCAGTTACTCAAAGGCGAAAGATACGCAGTATTTT
D: -
size: -
V: TRBV6-5
J: TRBJ2-3

CDR3: CASSLSGTPSSYEQYF
DNA: TGTGCCAGCAGCTTGTCCGGGACTCCCAGCTCCTACGAGCAGTACTTC
D: -
size: -
V: TRBV7-2
J: TRBJ2-7

CDR3: CATSRDGASTDTQYF
DNA: TGTGCCACCAGCAGAGATGGGGCTAGCACAGATACGCAGTATTTT
D: -
size: -
V: TRBV15
J: TRBJ2-3

CDR3: CASSSRDRGLYEQYF
DNA: TGTGCCAGCAGCTCCCGGGACAGGGGGCTCTACGAGCAGTACTTC
D: TRBD1
size: -
V: TRBV11-2
J: TRBJ2-7

CDR3: CASSSEVTPTGEQYF
DNA: TGTGCCAGCAGTTCGGAAGTGACCCCCACGGGGGAGCAGTACTTC
D: -
size: -
V: TRBV2
J: TRBJ2-7

CDR3: CASSPGTGIYEQYF
DNA: TGTGCCAGCAGTCCCGGGACAGGTATCTACGAGCAGTACTTC
D: TRBD1
size: -
V: TRBV28
J: TRBJ2-7

CDR3: CASSRGTARPWGYTF
DNA: TGTGCCAGTAGCCGAGGGACAGCCCGCCCATGGGGCTACACCTTC
D: TRBD1
size: -
V: TRBV19
J: TRBJ1-2

CDR3: CSAGGRNEQFF
DNA: TGCAGTGCTGGGGGTCGCAATGAGCAGTTCTTC
D: -
size: -
V: TRBV20-1
J: TRBJ2-1

CDR3: CATVGDYLDEQYF
DNA: TGTGCCACAGTAGGGGACTACCTCGACGAGCAGTACTTC
D: TRBD2
size: -
V: TRBV28
J: TRBJ2-7

CDR3: CASSIVGSNSYEQYF
DNA: TGTGCCAGTAGTATTGTAGGCAGTAACTCCTACGAGCAGTACTTC
D: -
size: -
V: TRBV19
J: TRBJ2-7

CDR3: CASRTTSSEQYF
DNA: TGTGCCAGCAGGACCACTAGTTCCGAGCAGTACTTC
D: -
size: -
V: TRBV6-1
J: TRBJ2-7

CDR3: CASRPGAGVNSPLHF
DNA: TGTGCCAGCAGGCCAGGAGCAGGGGTCAATTCACCCCTCCACTTT
D: -
size: -
V: TRBV27
J: TRBJ1-6

CDR3: CASSSSGRLYEQYF
DNA: TGTGCCAGCAGTTCTAGCGGAAGACTCTACGAGCAGTACTTC
D: TRBD2
size: -
V: TRBV28
J: TRBJ2-7

CDR3: CATFGFTTDTQYF
DNA: TGTGCCACTTTCGGGTTTACCACAGATACGCAGTATTTT
D: -
size: -
V: TRBV15
J: TRBJ2-3

CDR3: CASHAWDEQYF
DNA: TGTGCCAGCCACGCTTGGGACGAGCAGTACTTC
D: -
size: once
V: TRBV28
J: TRBJ2-7

CDR3: CASSLGLAGGPHNEQFF
DNA: TGTGCCAGTAGCCTGGGACTAGCGGGAGGGCCCCACAATGAGCAGTTCTTC
D: TRBD2
size: -
V: TRBV19
J: TRBJ2-1

CDR3: CASSVHGGSDEQYF
DNA: TGTGCCAGCAGCGTGCATGGGGGCTCGGACGAGCAGTACTTC
D: -
size: once
V: TRBV28
J: TRBJ2-7

CDR3: CASSQGRHTEAFF
DNA: TGTGCCAGCAGCCAGGGGAGGCACACTGAAGCTTTCTTT
D: -
size: -
V: TRBV28
J: TRBJ1-1